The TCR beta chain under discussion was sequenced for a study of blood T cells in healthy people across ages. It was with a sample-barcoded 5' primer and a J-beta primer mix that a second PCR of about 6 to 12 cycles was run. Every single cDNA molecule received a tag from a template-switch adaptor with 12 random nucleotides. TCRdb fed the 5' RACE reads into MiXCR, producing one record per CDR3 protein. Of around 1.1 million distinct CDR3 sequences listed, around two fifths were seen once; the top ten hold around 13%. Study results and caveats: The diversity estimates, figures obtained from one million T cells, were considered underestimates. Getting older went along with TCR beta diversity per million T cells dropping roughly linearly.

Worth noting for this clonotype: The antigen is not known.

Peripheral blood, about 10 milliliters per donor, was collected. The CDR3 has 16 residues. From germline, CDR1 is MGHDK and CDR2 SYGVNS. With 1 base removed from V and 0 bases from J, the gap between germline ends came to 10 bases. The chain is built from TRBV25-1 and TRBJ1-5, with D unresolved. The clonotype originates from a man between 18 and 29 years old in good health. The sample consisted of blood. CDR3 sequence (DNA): TGTGCCAGCAGTGAATTAGGAGCCGATAGCAATCAGCCCCAGCATTTT. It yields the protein CASSELGADSNQPQHF.